This TCR beta chain was sequenced in a study of CD4 T cells in relation to SARS-CoV-2 and coronaviruses. For the study at large: Patient ages ranged from about 21 to 72, median 38. The HLA restriction of the shared crossreactive spike epitopes was mapped. Convalescent patients were 7 or 8 males and 4 females; two were Hispanic. Study-wide findings and caveats: This crossreactivity analysis covered spike protein alone, no other viral proteins.

On this clone itself: Antigen: not known.

CDR1 LGHDT and CDR2 YNNKEL come from the germline V gene (reference sequence). V was shortened by 1 base and J by 4 bases, with 4 bases between the two germline ends. The CDR3 is 13 residues long. Repertoires were generated with immunoSEQ multiplex PCR, while TCRdb's copy carries only in-frame clones and drops some. The sample yields 50,000 to 70,000 clones, roughly nine tenths seen once. The sequenced sample consisted of naive CD4+ T cells from PBMCs. Noted subset: naive CD4+ T cells isolated by negative enrichment. The source is an adult with COVID-19. The chain uses TRBV3-1 (or the pseudogene TRBV3-2) and TRBJ2-2; D remains unclear. This CDR3 reads CASSQVGTGELFF. Here the CDR3 DNA reads TGTGCCAGCAGCCAAGTGGGCACCGGGGAGCTGTTTTTT.